These T cell receptor beta chains were read from a single sample in a study of cytomegalovirus exposure and HLA in healthy donors. Using immunoSEQ multiplex PCR, the repertoire was profiled, and TCRdb retains in-frame clones only, with some absent. The table has approximately 79,000 clones, around 74% seen once. Sequenced sample: PBMCs. The receptors here all came from a boy aged 10-17 years in good health and CMV-seronegative. Both conserved end residues are part of each CDR3. Clone size appears in some rows only: once, few, many, or a class for an expanded clone.

v_gene | abundance | CDR3aa
TRBV28 | . | CASSFQGPLKTQYF
TRBV6-1 | . | CASSAKLGAGDSPLHF
TRBV6-5 | . | CASSRTGGPYEQYF
TRBV4-1 | . | CASSQAGGEQYF
TRBV28 | . | CAIQRGEQYF
TRBV29-1 | . | CSVDSTGDNYEQYF
TRBV4-3 | . | CASSPQEGATDTQYF
TRBV4-3 | . | CASSPGFNTGELFF
TRBV15 | . | CATSRGAESDTQYF
TRBV6-5 | . | CASSYYTGNTEAFF
TRBV4-1 | . | CASGPVNTEAFF
TRBV30 | . | CASRTSNEQFF
TRBV29-1 | . | CSVEERYGYTF
TRBV14 | . | CASSQEGGLRTDTQYF
TRBV19 | . | CASSMEGQEEAFF
TRBV7-8 | . | CASRSPGTGGNEQYF
TRBV6-6 | . | CAGSDRADYGYTF
TRBV4-1 | . | CASSHHWTTQETQYF
TRBV6-6 | . | CASRVQGDNSPLHF
TRBV28 | . | CASSFPDQGYISPLHF
TRBV29-1 | . | CSVEFVYNEQFF
TRBV2 | . | CASIPNRDRTYEQYF
TRBV4-3 | . | CASSHLPGLPTYEQYF
TRBV9 | . | CASSETGLEAKNIQYF
TRBV5-1 | . | CASSLVPPPGGAGGANVLTF
TRBV30 | . | CAWRATTNEKLFF
TRBV14 | . | CASSQSLAGGSEQFF
TRBV30 | . | CAWRPARDTEQYF
TRBV5-4 | . | CASSLVGQGAYEQYF
TRBV27 | . | CASSFRAGNYNEQFF
TRBV6-5 | few | CASSRQGGGANVLTF
TRBV29-1 | . | CSVFPGQGAGYTF
TRBV4-1 | . | CASSRGDGRASNEQFF
TRBV29-1 | . | CSVEGLQGRAEKLFF
TRBV9 | . | CASSVVTANYGYTF
TRBV27 | . | CASSSGGAPSEKLFF
TRBV19 | few | CASSSRQGESPLHF
TRBV4-3 | . | CASSQAGSYNEQFF
TRBV5-4 | once | CASSGRDPTGYEQYF
TRBV30 | . | CAWTPTGNYGYTF
TRBV19 | . | CASSPGSYEQYF
TRBV27 | . | CASSLSRSGTGGFRANVLTF
TRBV28 | . | CASSFLGTQYF
TRBV4-1 | . | CASSQADGRGHSNQPQHF
TRBV7-9 | . | CASSLQSGLSYTF
TRBV7-2 | . | CASSFLNQPQHF
TRBV7-2 | few | CASSLPGYEQYF
TRBV11-1 | . | CASSPRTGQETQYF
TRBV4-1 | once | CASSPRENSYNEQFF